This T cell receptor (beta chain) was profiled in a study of shared clonotypes between healthy human individuals. As originally analysed: ImmunoSEQ sequences covered only the junction and lacked quality scores; filtering therefore differed. Method: immunoSEQ multiplex PCR; TCRdb's copy keeps in-frame clones and lacks some. That table gives V, J and clone size, and the DNA gave D and trimming. The repertoire holds about 230,000 clones, with 50% to 75% as singletons. Germline V gene sequence: CDR1 SGHRS, CDR2 YFSETQ. V lost 1 base to trimming and J lost 5 bases; unmatched junction nucleotides: 7. CDR3 length: 16 amino acids.

This sequence originates from a young man in good health. The sequencing input was memory CD4+ T cells sorted from blood. Noted subset: CD45RA-negative fraction. V gene TRBV5-1 combines with J gene TRBJ2-3, with 10 nucleotides matching TRBD2. This CDR3 is CASSLQAGGPGDTQYF. The DNA for the CDR3 is TGCGCCAGCAGCTTGCAAGCGGGAGGGCCCGGAGATACGCAGTATTTT.